These T cell receptor beta chains were read from a single sample in a study of vaccination effects on CD4 cells after COVID-19. For these TCRs, the target antigens are not known. Clones were sequenced by immunoSEQ multiplex PCR, and TCRdb holds only the in-frame ones, with some missing. The table includes 50,000 to 75,000 clones, roughly 80% detected once. The source was CD4+ T cells from PBMCs cultured without peptide, collected before COVID-19 vaccination. The receptors here all came from a human donor who received a COVID-19 vaccine. Each CDR3 is given with its conserved first and last residue. The size field is filled for only some rows; it gives once, few, many or a size class.

CDR3 protein: CASSLYIGPNTGELFF
V gene: TRBV11-1
J gene: TRBJ2-2
clone size: -

CDR3 protein: CSVANVASGDGYTF
V gene: TRBV29-1
J gene: TRBJ1-2
clone size: -

CDR3 protein: CASSIGGPTKGGSPLHF
V gene: TRBV19
J gene: TRBJ1-6
clone size: -

CDR3 protein: CASGSSSGGAGDTQYF
V gene: TRBV12-5
J gene: TRBJ2-3
clone size: -

CDR3 protein: CASSPGLQETQYF
V gene: TRBV5-6
J gene: TRBJ2-5
clone size: -

CDR3 protein: CASTLRGGASSGELFF
V gene: TRBV11-2
J gene: TRBJ2-2
clone size: -

CDR3 protein: CASSLQGAGGYTF
V gene: TRBV9
J gene: TRBJ1-2
clone size: once

CDR3 protein: CASSPQSNSPLHF
V gene: TRBV18
J gene: TRBJ1-6
clone size: -

CDR3 protein: CASSQGHGGATGELFF
V gene: TRBV3-1/TRBV3-2
J gene: TRBJ2-2
clone size: -

CDR3 protein: CASTVAKNIQYF
V gene: TRBV12-3/TRBV12-4
J gene: TRBJ2-4
clone size: -

CDR3 protein: CATSLSGETWGETQYF
V gene: TRBV24-1
J gene: TRBJ2-5
clone size: medium-sized

CDR3 protein: CASSLGQGNTEAFF
V gene: TRBV7-9
J gene: TRBJ1-1
clone size: -

CDR3 protein: CATSRGGGGQPQHF
V gene: TRBV15
J gene: TRBJ1-5
clone size: -

CDR3 protein: CASSLRHSWNTEAFF
V gene: TRBV7-2
J gene: TRBJ1-1
clone size: -

CDR3 protein: CASSLDLGTRSDEQFF
V gene: TRBV5-4
J gene: TRBJ2-1
clone size: few

CDR3 protein: CASSSGYTEAFF
V gene: TRBV12-3/TRBV12-4
J gene: TRBJ1-1
clone size: -

CDR3 protein: CASALGQLISDTQYF
V gene: TRBV18
J gene: TRBJ2-3
clone size: few

CDR3 protein: CASSQVFTGAEAFF
V gene: TRBV3-1/TRBV3-2
J gene: TRBJ1-1
clone size: once

CDR3 protein: CASAQGHSKNIQYF
V gene: TRBV19
J gene: TRBJ2-4
clone size: -

CDR3 protein: CASSVGGGSSYNEQFF
V gene: TRBV9
J gene: TRBJ2-1
clone size: -

CDR3 protein: CASSPPIHLAEAQYF
V gene: TRBV18
J gene: TRBJ2-5
clone size: -

CDR3 protein: CASSRGQDGNTIYF
V gene: TRBV4-2
J gene: TRBJ1-3
clone size: -

CDR3 protein: CASSPGGETQYF
V gene: TRBV5-4
J gene: TRBJ2-5
clone size: -

CDR3 protein: CASSLGQGWYTEAFF
V gene: TRBV7-2
J gene: TRBJ1-1
clone size: -

CDR3 protein: CAAQGCSGNTIYF
V gene: TRBV10-1
J gene: TRBJ1-3
clone size: -

CDR3 protein: CASSGYGTGVTEAFF
V gene: TRBV2
J gene: TRBJ1-1
clone size: -

CDR3 protein: CASSLRQLWNGYTF
V gene: TRBV28
J gene: TRBJ1-2
clone size: -

CDR3 protein: CASSQDTEAFF
V gene: TRBV10-1
J gene: TRBJ1-1
clone size: few

CDR3 protein: CASSRPTGTGLYNEQFF
V gene: TRBV27
J gene: TRBJ2-1
clone size: once

CDR3 protein: CASRTGHPNEKLFF
V gene: TRBV6-5
J gene: TRBJ1-4
clone size: -

CDR3 protein: CAIQSLSGTGEQETQYF
V gene: TRBV27
J gene: TRBJ2-5
clone size: once

CDR3 protein: CASINGLAGTTDTQYF
V gene: TRBV6-6
J gene: TRBJ2-3
clone size: -

CDR3 protein: CASSQHSLSGSYGYTF
V gene: TRBV4-1
J gene: TRBJ1-2
clone size: -

CDR3 protein: CAISESNSGVQEQFF
V gene: TRBV10-3
J gene: TRBJ2-1
clone size: -

CDR3 protein: CASSPDRSRETQYF
V gene: TRBV6-5
J gene: TRBJ2-5
clone size: once

CDR3 protein: CASKQGGANVLTF
V gene: TRBV10-2
J gene: TRBJ2-6
clone size: -

CDR3 protein: CSVEGGGQGAYEKLFF
V gene: TRBV29-1
J gene: TRBJ1-4
clone size: -

CDR3 protein: CASSLGSAGELFF
V gene: TRBV5-1
J gene: TRBJ2-2
clone size: -

CDR3 protein: CASSPGPGVSNQPQHF
V gene: TRBV18
J gene: TRBJ1-5
clone size: -

CDR3 protein: CASSAGPRWGYTF
V gene: TRBV7-3
J gene: TRBJ1-2
clone size: -

CDR3 protein: CASSKGAAQPQHF
V gene: TRBV19
J gene: TRBJ1-5
clone size: -

CDR3 protein: CASSKVVPGTQYF
V gene: TRBV28
J gene: TRBJ2-5
clone size: -

CDR3 protein: CASSIDPGTAKNQPQHF
V gene: TRBV19
J gene: TRBJ1-5
clone size: -

CDR3 protein: CASSSRTGTETQYF
V gene: TRBV5-4
J gene: TRBJ2-5
clone size: -

CDR3 protein: CASTKGTANNEKLFF
V gene: TRBV19
J gene: TRBJ1-4
clone size: -

CDR3 protein: CASSDPGGQETQYF
V gene: TRBV2
J gene: TRBJ2-5
clone size: -

CDR3 protein: CAWSGGVALGSF
V gene: TRBV30
J gene: TRBJ1-2
clone size: -

CDR3 protein: CASSRSAGSSTDTQYF
V gene: TRBV19
J gene: TRBJ2-3
clone size: -

CDR3 protein: CATRASSGNTIYF
V gene: TRBV24-1
J gene: TRBJ1-3
clone size: -

CDR3 protein: CATSDLGDGTGNEKLFF
V gene: TRBV24-1
J gene: TRBJ1-4
clone size: -

CDR3 protein: CASSPGRRTGELFF
V gene: TRBV11-3
J gene: TRBJ2-2
clone size: -

CDR3 protein: CASSLDGSGANVLTF
V gene: TRBV5-1
J gene: TRBJ2-6
clone size: few

CDR3 protein: CASSERTGGFF
V gene: TRBV6-1
J gene: TRBJ1-2
clone size: -

CDR3 protein: CATRARGGTDTQYF
V gene: TRBV24-1
J gene: TRBJ2-3
clone size: -

CDR3 protein: CASSYKGQGNSPLHF
V gene: TRBV6-5
J gene: TRBJ1-6
clone size: -

CDR3 protein: CASSQGTGGYAEAFF
V gene: TRBV11-2
J gene: TRBJ1-1
clone size: -

CDR3 protein: CASSLRDGPDEKLFF
V gene: TRBV9
J gene: TRBJ1-4
clone size: -

CDR3 protein: CASGFYLMNTEAFF
V gene: TRBV12-5
J gene: TRBJ1-1
clone size: -

CDR3 protein: CATSDPGQTGELFF
V gene: TRBV24-1
J gene: TRBJ2-2
clone size: -